This T cell receptor beta chain is drawn from a study of T cells in Graves' hyperthyroidism and ophthalmopathy. General study points: Blood also showed most of the thyroid clonotypes that were expanded above 0.001.

This clonotype was detected ten times or more. Its antigen is unidentified. With duration under 3 months, ophthalmopathy was active: Clinical Activity Score at least 3, NOSPECS at least 4. Extraction of PBMCs used 10 ml of fresh peripheral blood. After removal of 4 bases from V and 2 bases from J, the junction contained 3 bases not matched to a gene. The CDR3 is 16 residues long. CDR1 and CDR2 (germline): MDHEN, SYDVKM. Template material for amplifying TCR beta CDR3 regions consisted of RNA transcripts. The study used the HTBI primer set for a first-round RT-PCR of the TCR CDR3. A single record per CDR3 protein comes from TCRdb applying MiXCR to the multiplex PCR reads. Of about 270,000 distinct CDR3 sequences in the sample, approximately 23% were seen once.

This chain uses TRBV28 with TRBJ2-1; 12 nucleotides line up with TRBD2. The sequence came from a man aged 25 to 45 with Graves' ophthalmopathy. Sequenced input: blood. The CDR3 protein is CASSSRLAGAYNEQFF. Written as DNA, the CDR3 is TGTGCCAGCAGTTCCAGACTAGCGGGAGCCTACAATGAGCAGTTCTTC.